A single sample is the source of the 27 T cell receptor beta chains below, sequenced in a study of shared clonotypes between healthy human individuals. The protocol was immunoSEQ multiplex PCR, while the TCRdb copy is restricted to in-frame clones and leaves out a portion. The sample lists 600,000 to 750,000 clones; 90% were seen once. Sequences were obtained from memory CD8+ T cells from PBMCs. Subset given: CD45RO+ cells pooled with CCR7-negative TemRA cells. Receptors were obtained from a man between 18 and 29 years old in good health. Some clones in this sample may be carry-over from other donors' samples.

The rearrangement joins TRBV14 to TRBJ2-7; TRBD1 might be the D (6 bases). This CDR3 has 12 amino acids. Germline V gene lookup returns CDR1 SGHDN and CDR2 FVKESK. V lost 6 bases to trimming and J lost 1 base, with 7 bases between them. The CDR3 loop is CASRGQSYEQYF. For the CDR3, the DNA is TGTGCCAGCAGAGGACAGTCCTACGAGCAGTACTTC.

V and J are TRBV14 and TRBJ2-1, with D maybe TRBD1 (6 bases). The CDR3 has 15 amino acids. Germline CDR1 is SGHDN and CDR2 is FVKESK. V was pared by 1 base and J by 4 bases, with 11 bases between. CDR3 sequence: CASSQGRGFYNEQFF. In nucleotides, the CDR3 is TGTGCCAGCAGCCAAGGAAGGGGGTTTTACAATGAGCAGTTCTTC.

The CDR3 nucleotides are TGTGCCAGCAGTTTCCCGGCGGGGGCAGCCTACGAGCAGTACTTC. Protein: CASSFPAGAAYEQYF. The gene calls are TRBV28 and TRBJ2-7; TRBD2 is a possible D gene (7 bases). Germline CDR1 is MDHEN and CDR2 is SYDVKM. V lost 3 bases, J lost 2 bases, and 14 bases lay in between. There are 15 residues in the CDR3.

V is TRBV19 and J is TRBJ1-1; a possible D gene is TRBD1 (6 bases). Looked up from germline, CDR1 is LNHDA and CDR2 is SQIVND (reference sequence). CDR3 length equals 15 residues. V lost 5 bases to trimming and J lost 1 base, with 14 bases between them. The CDR3: CASSLYRDPNTEAFF. For the CDR3, the DNA is TGTGCCAGTAGTTTGTACAGGGACCCGAACACTGAAGCTTTCTTT.

On this clone itself: This same CDR3 is encoded by further DNA sequences in the sample. The chain joins TRBV6-6 to TRBJ1-5, with D possibly matching TRBD1 (5 bases). The CDR3 totals 14 residues. CDR1 is MNHNY and CDR2 is SVGAGI in the germline V gene (reference sequence). V was shortened by 0 bases and J by 7 bases, with 10 bases between the two germline ends. The CDR3 DNA sequence: TGTGCCAGCAGTTACTCAGAGGGGTTGCAGCCCCAGCATTTT. It encodes CASSYSEGLQPQHF.

The chain carries TRBV7-9 and TRBJ2-7; TRBD2 matches 10 bases. Germline trimming cut 6 bases from V and 3 bases from J; bases unmatched to any gene: 8. Germline-derived CDR1 and CDR2 are SEHNR and FQNEAQ (reference sequence). This CDR3 has 15 residues. The CDR3 region is CASRASGSFFYEQYF. CDR3 nucleotide sequence: TGTGCCAGCAGGGCTAGCGGGAGCTTTTTCTACGAGCAGTACTTC.

The J gene is TRBJ2-2, the V gene TRBV6-1, with 7 nucleotides matching TRBD1. The trim removed 4 bases at V and 2 bases at J, leaving 7 bases unmatched. The CDR3 has 16 amino acids. Germline V gene data show CDR1 as MNHNS and CDR2 as SASEGT. The CDR3, as DNA: TGTGCCAGCAGTGCGGTTCGGGACAGTAACACCGGGGAGCTGTTTTTT. Translating gives CASSAVRDSNTGELFF.

This clone was recorded once. The rearrangement links TRBV27 to TRBJ2-5, with D unclear. Per germline, CDR1 MNHEY and CDR2 SMNVEV (reference sequence). The CDR3 loop spans 14 amino acids. Trimming pared 6 bases from V and 5 bases from J, leaving 16 bases between. The CDR3 DNA reads TGTGCCAGCAGCCCGCCCGGGCTGTCGGAGACCCAGTACTTC. It specifies CASSPPGLSETQYF.

V gene TRBV2 combines with J gene TRBJ2-2, with 10 bases fitting TRBD1. Unmatched junction bases numbered 4, after V lost 2 bases and J lost 4 bases. The germline V gene has CDR1 SNHLY and CDR2 FYNNEI. CDR3 size: 16 residues. The chain's CDR3 is CASSESRTGGTGELFF. DNA of the CDR3: TGTGCCAGCAGTGAATCGAGGACAGGGGGCACCGGGGAGCTGTTTTTT.

The J gene is TRBJ2-1, the V gene TRBV27, with 8 nucleotides matching TRBD2. After removal of 5 bases from V and 11 bases from J, the junction contained 14 bases not matched to a gene. Germline assignment: CDR1 MNHEY and CDR2 SMNVEV (reference sequence). The CDR3 totals 15 residues. This CDR3 reads CASSPPGLEGGKQFF. CDR3 in DNA: TGTGCCAGCAGTCCTCCGGGACTAGAGGGAGGGAAGCAGTTCTTC.

The V and J genes are TRBV15 and TRBJ1-4, with D tentatively TRBD1 (6 bases). CDR3 length: 15 residues. The germline V gene encodes CDR1 LNHNV and CDR2 YYDKDF (reference sequence). Trimming left V 3 bases short and J 8 bases short, with 16 bases between. The CDR3 spells CATSSRQEGVEKLFF. The CDR3 DNA reads as TGTGCCACCAGCAGTCGACAGGAGGGTGTCGAAAAACTGTTTTTT. The entire variable domain, with the rest obtained from reference TRBV15 and TRBJ1-4, is as follows: DAMVIQNPRYQVTQFGKPVTLSCSQTLNHNVMYWYQQKSSQAPKLLFHYYDKDFNNEADTPDNFQSRRPNTSFCFLDIRSPGLGDTAMYLCATSSRQEGVEKLFFGSGTQLSVL.

The V and J genes are TRBV7-9 and TRBJ2-7, with D uncertain. Germline V gives CDR1 SEHNR, CDR2 FQNEAQ (reference sequence). The CDR3 runs 16 residues. The V end lost 5 bases, the J end lost 7 bases, and 24 bases lay between the germline ends. CDR3 in DNA: TGTGCCAGCAGCATACTCGGACCCGCCTCCTACGTGGAGCAGTACTTC. It encodes CASSILGPASYVEQYF.

Turning to this clone: Other DNA sequences within the sample encode an identical CDR3. Written as DNA, the CDR3 is TGTGCCAGCAGTTTAACAGGAAACACCGGGGAGCTGTTTTTT. This encodes CASSLTGNTGELFF. The chain carries TRBV28 and TRBJ2-2; maybe TRBD1 (5 bases). CDR3 length: 14 residues. The V gene lost 2 bases and the J gene lost 2 bases, with 6 bases spanning the gap. Germline assignment: CDR1 MDHEN and CDR2 SYDVKM.

A note on this clone: The sample has other DNA sequences that encode this CDR3 too. The chain employs TRBV9 and TRBJ2-7; 8 bases are a match to TRBD2. J lost 4 bases, V lost 0 bases, and 6 bases had no gene match. This CDR3 has 15 residues. Looked up from germline, CDR1 is SGDLS and CDR2 is YYNGEE. The CDR3 DNA sequence: TGTGCCAGCAGCGTAGGAGCGGGAGTTGGGTACGAGCAGTACTTC. As protein: CASSVGAGVGYEQYF.

The chain combines TRBV4-1 with TRBJ2-3; a possible D gene is TRBD2 (6 bases). V dropped 3 bases and J dropped 5 bases, with 21 bases sitting between them. The germline V gene encodes CDR1 MGHRA and CDR2 YSYEKL. The CDR3 is made up of 17 amino acids. The CDR3 reads CASSHEPLALVRDTQYF. CDR3 nucleotide sequence: TGCGCCAGCAGCCATGAACCGCTAGCGCTGGTAAGAGATACGCAGTATTTT.

The chain has TRBV6-6 and TRBJ2-4, with D hard to call. CDR1 and CDR2 from the germline V gene are MNHNY and SVGAGI (reference sequence). V lost 6 bases and J lost 10, with 22 bases in between. The CDR3 is made up of 15 amino acids. The CDR3 here is CASSPSYGPAIIQYF. For the CDR3, the DNA is TGTGCCAGCAGCCCCTCGTATGGCCCGGCGATAATTCAGTACTTC.

The V call is TRBV5-6, the J call TRBJ2-3; D is unresolved. This CDR3 comprises 14 residues. Trimming removed 2 bases from V and 3 bases from J, with 10 bases in between. The germline V gene encodes CDR1 SGHDT and CDR2 YYEEEE. CDR3 residues: CASSFGTATDTQYF. The CDR3 nucleotides read TGTGCCAGCAGCTTTGGCACCGCAACAGATACGCAGTATTTT.

V gene TRBV14 combines with J gene TRBJ2-2; TRBD1 agrees at 7 bases. Germline V gene lookup returns CDR1 SGHDN and CDR2 FVKESK. The J segment lost 5 bases and the V segment lost 3 bases, leaving 12 bases of the junction unmatched. The CDR3 is 17 residues long. The CDR3 DNA follows: TGTGCCAGCAGCCACGGGACAGCCAGCTATGTGACCGGGGAGCTGTTTTTT. Its translation: CASSHGTASYVTGELFF.

The J gene is TRBJ2-7, the V gene TRBV29-1; TRBD1 might be the D (5 bases). The CDR3 has 13 residues. The ends were cut back, 6 bases at V and 6 bases at J, with 18 bases in the middle. Per the germline V gene, CDR1 is SQVTM and CDR2 is ANQGSEA. The CDR3 region is CSVDRSGAGEQYF. In DNA, the CDR3 is TGCAGCGTAGACCGCAGTGGGGCCGGCGAGCAGTACTTC.

This clone was observed at least ten times. At one boundary the junction diverges from the germline segment, which might be a read error. In the same sample, other DNA sequences code for this CDR3. The chain uses TRBV7-9 and TRBJ2-1, with TRBD1 matching 8 bases. The CDR3 length is 15 residues. Looked up from germline, CDR1 is SEHNR and CDR2 is FQNEAQ (reference sequence). Here the CDR3 DNA reads TGCGCCAGCAGCCAAGAGGACAGGGAGAGCGATGAGCAGTTCTTC. This translates into CASSQEDRESDEQFF.

Only one count was recorded for this clone. The rearrangement joins TRBV15 to TRBJ2-1; possibly TRBD2 for D (6 bases). The V gene's germline CDR1 is LNHNV and CDR2 YYDKDF (reference sequence). The germline V and J ends were trimmed by 1 base and 8 bases, with 9 bases remaining between them. The CDR3 length is 13 residues. CDR3 in amino acids: CATSRVSGDEQFF. In nucleotides, the CDR3 is TGTGCCACCAGCAGAGTTTCGGGGGATGAGCAGTTCTTC.

This clone was recorded once. Other DNA variants within this sample encode the same CDR3. This chain links TRBV6-5 with TRBJ2-1; unclear D gene. The V gene's germline CDR1 is MNHEY and CDR2 SVGAGI. With 0 bases removed from V and 5 bases from J, the gap between germline ends came to 8 bases. The CDR3 has 14 residues. The CDR3 DNA sequence: TGTGCCAGCAGTTACTCGGGAAGCCACAATGAGCAGTTCTTC. It specifies CASSYSGSHNEQFF.

The chain is built from TRBV6-4 and TRBJ2-3; 8 positions agree with TRBD2. V was clipped by 6 bases and J by 0 bases; unmatched bases: 2. Looked up from germline, CDR1 is MRHNA and CDR2 is SNTAGT. CDR3 length equals 14 residues. CDR3 nucleotides: TGTGCCAGCAGCGAGCGGGGGAGCACAGATACGCAGTATTTT. It translates to CASSERGSTDTQYF.

The V gene is TRBV9, the J gene TRBJ2-7; 11 positions match TRBD2. The CDR3 runs to 17 residues. CDR1 is SGDLS and CDR2 is YYNGEE in the germline V gene. V lost 3 bases and J lost 6; bases outside the gene matches: 14. The CDR3 sequence is CASSGDSGRAPVVEQYF. DNA of the CDR3: TGTGCCAGCAGCGGGGATAGCGGGAGGGCCCCAGTGGTCGAGCAGTACTTC.

The rearrangement uses TRBV5-4 and TRBJ2-1; weak D call: TRBD1 (6 bases). Trimming took 5 bases from V and 6 from J, leaving 21 bases between them. Germline CDR1 SGHNT, CDR2 YYREEE (reference sequence). There are 16 residues in the CDR3. The CDR3 coding sequence is TGTGCCAGCAGGGTGACCGGAGGACAGCTAACCAATGAGCAGTTCTTC. It codes for CASRVTGGQLTNEQFF.

The rearrangement uses TRBV7-9 and TRBJ1-5, with D maybe TRBD1 (6 bases). Germline CDR1 reads SEHNR; CDR2 reads FQNEAQ (reference sequence). This CDR3 region has 13 residues. V was cut by 8 bases and J by 7 bases, with 15 bases left in between. The CDR3 sequence is CASATGFKQPQHF. The CDR3 bases are TGTGCCAGCGCAACAGGGTTCAAGCAGCCCCAGCATTTT.

This clone was seen once. This sequence joins TRBV27 and TRBJ2-1, with 9 bases matching TRBD2. Germline V CDR1 and CDR2: MNHEY, SMNVEV (reference sequence). CDR3 length equals 14 residues. J gave up 7 bases and V 7 bases, and 8 bases lay outside the gene matches. CDR3 region: CASTLTREGNEQFF. The CDR3 coding sequence is TGTGCCAGCACCTTAACGCGGGAGGGTAATGAGCAGTTCTTC.